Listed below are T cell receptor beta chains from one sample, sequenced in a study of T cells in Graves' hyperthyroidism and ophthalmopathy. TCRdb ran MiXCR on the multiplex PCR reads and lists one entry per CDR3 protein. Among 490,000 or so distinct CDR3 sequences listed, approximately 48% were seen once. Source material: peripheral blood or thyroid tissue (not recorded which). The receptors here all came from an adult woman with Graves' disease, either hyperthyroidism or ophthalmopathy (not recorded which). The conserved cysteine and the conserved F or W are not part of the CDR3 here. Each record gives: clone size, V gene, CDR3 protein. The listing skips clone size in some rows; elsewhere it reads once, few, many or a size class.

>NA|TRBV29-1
SVEGGPASYEQY
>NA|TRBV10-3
AISEGGSSNQPQH
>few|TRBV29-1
SVAGTENTEAF
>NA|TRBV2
ASSEVRGRQPQH
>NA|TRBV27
ASSSRQGDYNYGYT
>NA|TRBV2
ASLGREVKGYT
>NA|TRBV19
ASSIVGNTGIRNQPQH
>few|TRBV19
ASSNGQGTGELF
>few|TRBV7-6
ASSLYSGSPYGYT
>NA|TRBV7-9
ASSLGGGANSEAF
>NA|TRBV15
ATSKGGDPGETQY
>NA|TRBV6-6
ASHEATSGRPWEQY
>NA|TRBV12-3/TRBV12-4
ASSRTSGAQETQY
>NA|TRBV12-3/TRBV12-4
ASSQEGGDSR
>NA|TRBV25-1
ASSPDRMIQETQY
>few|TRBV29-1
SLGHRYEQY
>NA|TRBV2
ASIEDRGVGYT
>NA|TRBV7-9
ASSPNRDSPLH
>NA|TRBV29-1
SVAWDSPYGYT
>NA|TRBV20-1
SARTPGRESYEQY
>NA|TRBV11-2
ASSFRIGQSMNTEAF
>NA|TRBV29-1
SVAKGGAETEAF
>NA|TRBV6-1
ASSEGRDHTGELF
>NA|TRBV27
ASRQVGTGELF
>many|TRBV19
ASSMGMNTEAF
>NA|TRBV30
AWSLGTGGPGA
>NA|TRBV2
ASSYSRTKETQY
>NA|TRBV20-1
SASRLSGHEQY
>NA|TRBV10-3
AISGTGDNQPQH
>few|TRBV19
ASQPSGSWIYEQY
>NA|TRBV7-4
ASSVYSQAIYGYT
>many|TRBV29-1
SVAGIQETQY
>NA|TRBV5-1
ASSWEGGGEQY